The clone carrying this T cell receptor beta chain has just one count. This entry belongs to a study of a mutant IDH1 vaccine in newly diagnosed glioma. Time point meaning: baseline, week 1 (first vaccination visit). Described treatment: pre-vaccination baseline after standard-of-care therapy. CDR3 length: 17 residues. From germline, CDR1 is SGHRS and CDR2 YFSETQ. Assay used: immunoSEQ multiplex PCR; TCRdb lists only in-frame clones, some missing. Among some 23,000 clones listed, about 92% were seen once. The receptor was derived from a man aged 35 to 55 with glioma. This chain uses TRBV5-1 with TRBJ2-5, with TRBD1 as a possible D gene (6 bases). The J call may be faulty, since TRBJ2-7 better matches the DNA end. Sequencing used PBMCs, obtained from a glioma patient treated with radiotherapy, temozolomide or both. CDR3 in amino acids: CASSPTGTRLGGYEQYF. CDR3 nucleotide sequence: TGCGCCAGCAGCCCGACAGGTACCAGGTTGGGCGGCTACGAGCAGTACTTC.